This T cell receptor (beta chain) emerged from a study of T-cell memory formation after mild COVID-19. This clonotype was recorded a few times. The CDR3 runs to 13 residues. V lost 5 bases to trimming and J lost 4 bases, with 10 bases between them. The germline V gene encodes CDR1 SEHNR and CDR2 FQNEAQ (reference sequence). Libraries for TCRalpha and TCRbeta carried sample barcodes and unique molecular identifiers via 5'RACE. One entry per CDR3 protein, called by TCRdb with MiXCR from the 5' RACE reads. The repertoire holds around 340,000 distinct CDR3 sequences, with approximately 15% as singletons. The sample taken for sequencing was PBMCs or a T cell subset sorted from them (not recorded which). This receptor was obtained from a man younger than 35 who had mild COVID-19 (a few samples of this study predate the infection). Cell type and time point are not known. The gene calls are TRBV7-9 and TRBJ2-3; no definite D call. This CDR3 is CASSPDTPDTQYF. CDR3 in DNA: TGTGCCAGCAGCCCCGACACACCAGATACGCAGTATTTT.